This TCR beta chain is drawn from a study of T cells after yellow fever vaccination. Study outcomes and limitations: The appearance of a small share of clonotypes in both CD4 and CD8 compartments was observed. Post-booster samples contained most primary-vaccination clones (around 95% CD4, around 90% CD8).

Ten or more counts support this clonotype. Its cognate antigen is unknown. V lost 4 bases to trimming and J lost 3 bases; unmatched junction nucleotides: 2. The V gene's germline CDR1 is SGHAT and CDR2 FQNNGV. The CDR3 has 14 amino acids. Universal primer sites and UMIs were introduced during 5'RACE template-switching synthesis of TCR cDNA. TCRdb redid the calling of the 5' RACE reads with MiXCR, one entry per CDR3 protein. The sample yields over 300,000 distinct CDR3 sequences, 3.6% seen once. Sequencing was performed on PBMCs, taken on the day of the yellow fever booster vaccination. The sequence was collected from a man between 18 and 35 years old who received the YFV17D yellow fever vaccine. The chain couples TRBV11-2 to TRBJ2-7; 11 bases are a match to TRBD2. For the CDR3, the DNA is TGTGCCAGCAGCTCGGGACTAGCGGACTACGAGCAGTACTTC. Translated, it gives CASSSGLADYEQYF. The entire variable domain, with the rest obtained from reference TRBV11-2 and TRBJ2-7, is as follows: EAGVAQSPRYKIIEKRQSVAFWCNPISGHATLYWYQQILGQGPKLLIQFQNNGVVDDSQLPKDRFSAERLKGVDSTLKIQPAKLEDSAVYLCASSSGLADYEQYFGPGTRLTVT.